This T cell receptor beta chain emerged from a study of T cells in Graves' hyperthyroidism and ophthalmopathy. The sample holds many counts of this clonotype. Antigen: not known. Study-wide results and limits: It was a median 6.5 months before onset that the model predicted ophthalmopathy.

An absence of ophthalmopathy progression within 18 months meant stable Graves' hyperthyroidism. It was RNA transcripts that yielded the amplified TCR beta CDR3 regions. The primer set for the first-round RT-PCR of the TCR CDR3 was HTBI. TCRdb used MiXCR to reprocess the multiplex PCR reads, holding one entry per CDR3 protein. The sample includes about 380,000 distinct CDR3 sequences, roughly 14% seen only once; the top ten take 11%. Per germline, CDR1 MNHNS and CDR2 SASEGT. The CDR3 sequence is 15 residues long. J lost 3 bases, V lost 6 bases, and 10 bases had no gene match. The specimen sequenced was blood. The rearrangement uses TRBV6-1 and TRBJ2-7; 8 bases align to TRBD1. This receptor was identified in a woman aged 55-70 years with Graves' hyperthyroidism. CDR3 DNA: TGTGCCAGCAGAACATACGGGACAGGTAGCTACGAGCAGTACTTC. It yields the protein CASRTYGTGSYEQYF.